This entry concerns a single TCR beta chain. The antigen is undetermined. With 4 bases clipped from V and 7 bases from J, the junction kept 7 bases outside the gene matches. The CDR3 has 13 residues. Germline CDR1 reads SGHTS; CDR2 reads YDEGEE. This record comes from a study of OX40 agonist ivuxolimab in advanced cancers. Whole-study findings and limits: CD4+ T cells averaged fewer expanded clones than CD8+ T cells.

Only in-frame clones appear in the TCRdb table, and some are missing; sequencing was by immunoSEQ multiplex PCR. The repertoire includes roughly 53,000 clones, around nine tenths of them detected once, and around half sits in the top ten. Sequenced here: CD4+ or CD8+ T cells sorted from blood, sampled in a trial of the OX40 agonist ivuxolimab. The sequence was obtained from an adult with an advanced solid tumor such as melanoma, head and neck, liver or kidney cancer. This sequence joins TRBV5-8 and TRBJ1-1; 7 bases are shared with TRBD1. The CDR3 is CASSKWTGFEAFF. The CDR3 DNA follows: TGTGCCAGCAGCAAGTGGACAGGATTTGAAGCTTTCTTT.